This T cell receptor beta chain stems from a study of T-cell memory formation after mild COVID-19. TCRdb re-derived calls from the 5' RACE reads in MiXCR, one entry per CDR3 protein. This table holds 100,000 to 150,000 distinct CDR3 sequences, roughly 15% found once. This CDR3 contains 15 residues. The germline V gene encodes CDR1 SSHAT and CDR2 FNYEAQ (reference sequence). Concerning this clonotype itself: Its matching antigen is unknown. A junction boundary mismatches the germline segment, possibly from a read error.

Points from the study as a whole: Of the contracting clones, CD4+ ones lay mainly in CM and EM, and CD8+ ones in EMRA.

The sequenced sample was PBMCs or a T cell subset sorted from them (not recorded which). V gene TRBV7-7 combines with J gene TRBJ2-1; D possibly matches TRBD1 or TRBD2 (5 bases each). The sequence derives from an adult woman who had mild COVID-19 (a few samples of this study predate the infection). Cell type and time point are not known. The CDR3, as DNA: TGTGCTAGCAGCTTAGGGCCTAGAGGGGTCAATGAGCAGTTCTTC. Translating gives CASSLGPRGVNEQFF.